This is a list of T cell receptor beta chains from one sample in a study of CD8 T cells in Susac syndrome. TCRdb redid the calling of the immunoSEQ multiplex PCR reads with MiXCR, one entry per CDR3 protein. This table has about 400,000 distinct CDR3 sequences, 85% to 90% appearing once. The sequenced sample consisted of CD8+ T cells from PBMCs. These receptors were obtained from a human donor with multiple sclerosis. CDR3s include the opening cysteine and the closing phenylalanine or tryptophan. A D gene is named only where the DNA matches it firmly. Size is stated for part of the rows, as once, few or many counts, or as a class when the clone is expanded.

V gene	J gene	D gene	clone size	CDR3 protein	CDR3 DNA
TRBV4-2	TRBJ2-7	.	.	CASSQLVAESYEQYF	TGTGCCAGCAGCCAATTAGTCGCGGAGAGCTACGAGCAGTACTTC
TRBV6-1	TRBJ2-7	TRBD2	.	CASSEPVAGPYEQYF	TGTGCCAGCAGTGAACCGGTAGCGGGCCCCTACGAGCAGTACTTC
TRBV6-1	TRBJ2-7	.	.	CASRGGTSAIPYSYEQYF	TGTGCCAGCAGGGGGGGGACATCGGCAATCCCATACTCCTACGAGCAGTACTTC
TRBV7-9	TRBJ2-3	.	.	CASISGADTQYF	TGTGCCAGCATCTCCGGTGCAGATACGCAGTATTTT
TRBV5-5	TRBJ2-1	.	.	CASSSAFSLFF	TGTGCCAGCAGCTCGGCCTTTTCGCTGTTCTTC
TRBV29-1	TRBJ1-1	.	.	CSVEGIGTEAFF	TGCAGCGTTGAGGGAATCGGCACTGAAGCTTTCTTT
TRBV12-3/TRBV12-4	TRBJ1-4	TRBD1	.	CASSTFGQGEKLFF	TGTGCCAGCAGTACGTTCGGACAGGGGGAAAAACTGTTTTTT
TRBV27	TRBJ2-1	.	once	CASRRGERREQFF	TGTGCCAGCCGAAGGGGGGAGCGCAGGGAGCAGTTCTTC
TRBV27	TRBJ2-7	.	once	CASSFSQAGDEQYF	TGTGCCAGCAGTTTTAGCCAGGCAGGGGACGAGCAGTACTTC
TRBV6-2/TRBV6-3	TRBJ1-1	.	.	CASSYLVKPMNTEAFF	TGTGCCAGCAGTTACCTAGTAAAACCTATGAACACTGAAGCTTTCTTT
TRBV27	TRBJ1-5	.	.	CASSLSSFQPQHF	TGTGCCAGCAGTTTAAGTTCTTTTCAGCCCCAGCATTTT
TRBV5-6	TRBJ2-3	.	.	CASSLLGCTDTQYF	TGTGCCAGCAGCTTGCTGGGGTGCACAGATACGCAGTATTTT
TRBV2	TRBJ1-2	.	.	CASSEEWYTDNYGYTF	TGTGCCAGCAGTGAAGAGTGGTACACTGACAACTATGGCTACACCTTC
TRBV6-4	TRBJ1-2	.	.	CASSDSSGGRYYGYTF	TGTGCCAGCAGTGACTCGAGCGGGGGGCGGTATTATGGCTACACCTTC
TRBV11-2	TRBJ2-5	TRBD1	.	CASSPPGQAETQYF	TGTGCCAGCAGCCCACCGGGACAGGCAGAGACCCAGTACTTC
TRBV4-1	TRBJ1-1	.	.	CASRDSPMNTEAFF	TGCGCCAGCAGAGACAGCCCCATGAACACTGAAGCTTTCTTT
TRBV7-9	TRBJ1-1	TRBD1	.	CASSPGQHLNTEAFF	TGTGCCAGCAGCCCGGGACAGCATTTGAACACTGAAGCTTTCTTT
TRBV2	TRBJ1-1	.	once	CASSELFQNTEAFF	TGTGCCAGCAGTGAACTCTTCCAGAACACTGAAGCTTTCTTT
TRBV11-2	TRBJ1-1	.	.	CASIPPQGDTEAFF	TGTGCCAGCATCCCTCCCCAGGGAGACACTGAAGCTTTCTTT
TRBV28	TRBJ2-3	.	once	CASSQVPGGRSTDTQYF	TGTGCCAGCAGTCAAGTCCCAGGCGGACGGAGCACAGATACGCAGTATTTT
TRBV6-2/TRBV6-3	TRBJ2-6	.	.	CASSYRADGANVLTF	TGTGCCAGCAGTTACAGGGCGGATGGGGCCAACGTCCTGACTTTC
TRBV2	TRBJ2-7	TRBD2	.	CASSFGLGPYEQYF	TGTGCCAGCAGCTTTGGACTAGGCCCTTACGAGCAGTACTTC
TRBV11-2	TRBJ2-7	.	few	CASSLDGRSREQYF	TGTGCCAGCAGCTTAGATGGCAGGTCCCGTGAGCAGTACTTC
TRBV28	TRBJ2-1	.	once	CASSLSLWGAGRNEQFF	TGTGCCAGCAGTTTATCGTTATGGGGGGCCGGTCGTAATGAGCAGTTCTTC
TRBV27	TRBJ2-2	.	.	CASMWGLNTGELFF	TGTGCCAGTATGTGGGGACTTAACACCGGGGAGCTGTTTTTT
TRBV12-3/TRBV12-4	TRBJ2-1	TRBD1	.	CASRAAGTGLYNEQFF	TGTGCCAGCAGAGCGGCCGGGACAGGGCTTTACAATGAGCAGTTCTTC
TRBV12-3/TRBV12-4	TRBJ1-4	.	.	CASSLARAGANEKLFF	TGTGCCAGCAGTTTAGCGCGGGCAGGGGCTAATGAAAAACTGTTTTTT
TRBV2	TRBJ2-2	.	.	CASSEQPSTGELFF	TGTGCCAGCAGTGAACAGCCTTCCACCGGGGAGCTGTTTTTT
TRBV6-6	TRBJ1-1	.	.	CASSWDLKKRTEAFF	TGTGCCAGCAGTTGGGATTTGAAGAAACGCACTGAAGCTTTCTTT
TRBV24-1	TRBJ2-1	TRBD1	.	CATSGTGNEQFF	TGTGCCACCTCCGGGACAGGGAATGAGCAGTTCTTC
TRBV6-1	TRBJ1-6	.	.	CASIRHPPAETSHSPLHF	TGTGCCAGCATCCGACACCCCCCCGCGGAGACATCCCATTCACCCCTCCACTTT
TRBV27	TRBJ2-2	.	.	CASSLWESDGELFF	TGTGCCAGCAGTTTATGGGAGTCGGACGGGGAGCTGTTTTTT
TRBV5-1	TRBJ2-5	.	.	CASSLALAGPHEKETQYF	TGCGCCAGCAGCTTGGCGCTCGCGGGACCTCATGAGAAGGAGACCCAGTACTTC
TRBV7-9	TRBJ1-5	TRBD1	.	CASSPLDRGGNQPQHF	TGTGCCAGCAGCCCCCTGGACAGGGGAGGCAATCAGCCCCAGCATTTT
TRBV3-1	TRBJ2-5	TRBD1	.	CASSQDLPGQGETQYF	TGTGCCAGCAGCCAAGATCTTCCGGGACAGGGGGAGACCCAGTACTTC
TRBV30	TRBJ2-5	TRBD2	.	CAWSARLAEVVETQYF	TGTGCCTGGAGTGCCCGACTAGCGGAAGTTGTAGAGACCCAGTACTTC
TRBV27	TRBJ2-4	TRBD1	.	CASSIDREAKNIQYF	TGTGCCAGCAGTATCGACAGGGAAGCCAAAAACATTCAGTACTTC
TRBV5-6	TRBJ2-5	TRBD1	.	CASSLADRGAPQYF	TGTGCCAGCAGCTTGGCGGACAGGGGTGCCCCCCAGTACTTC
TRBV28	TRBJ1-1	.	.	CASSFYRDEAFF	TGTGCCAGCAGTTTTTATAGGGATGAAGCTTTCTTT
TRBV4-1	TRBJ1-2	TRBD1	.	CASSQVEQGSYGYTF	TGCGCCAGCAGCCAAGTAGAACAGGGGTCCTATGGCTACACCTTC
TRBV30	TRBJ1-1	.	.	CAWSVLGRSNTEAFF	TGTGCCTGGAGTGTACTAGGCCGGAGTAACACTGAAGCTTTCTTT
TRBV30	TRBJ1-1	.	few	CAWSRGAPNTEAFF	TGTGCCTGGAGTCGCGGGGCTCCGAACACTGAAGCTTTCTTT
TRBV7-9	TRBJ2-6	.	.	CASSWWGLTLSGANVLTF	TGTGCCAGCAGCTGGTGGGGGCTCACTCTCTCTGGGGCCAACGTCCTGACTTTC